Here is one T cell receptor (beta chain) with its context. The antigen remains undetermined. Hyperthyroidism was new, under 2 months, in patients aged 18 to 65. Exclusion applied to patients with other autoimmune diseases, uncontrolled infections, pregnancy or lactation. The data were taken from a study of Graves' ophthalmopathy and Graves' hyperthyroidism. Study background: Hyperthyroidism was considered stable when no ophthalmopathy appeared within 18 months of follow-up. Study-level points and caveats: The 13-signature model separated ophthalmopathy from stable hyperthyroidism at roughly 90% sensitivity and nearly 83% specificity.

As the template, RNA transcripts were used to amplify TCR beta CDR3 regions. The workflow started with a first-round RT-PCR run with HTBI primers and then moved on to a second-round multiplex PCR. TCRdb recomputed calls from the multiplex PCR reads with MiXCR, one row per CDR3 protein. Of over a million distinct CDR3 sequences listed, 35% to 40% are singletons. After removal of 4 bases from V and 5 bases from J, the junction contained 13 bases not matched to a gene. The CDR3 is 16 residues long. The V gene's germline CDR1 is SGHVS and CDR2 FNYEAQ. This receptor was identified in an adult man with Graves' hyperthyroidism. The specimen sequenced was peripheral blood or thyroid tissue (not recorded which). This chain connects TRBV7-6 to TRBJ1-1, with 7 positions matching TRBD1. The CDR3 bases are TGTGCCAGCAGCTCAGGGGGTCCCGGGGGTGTGACTGAAGCTTTCTTT. Its protein is CASSSGGPGGVTEAFF.